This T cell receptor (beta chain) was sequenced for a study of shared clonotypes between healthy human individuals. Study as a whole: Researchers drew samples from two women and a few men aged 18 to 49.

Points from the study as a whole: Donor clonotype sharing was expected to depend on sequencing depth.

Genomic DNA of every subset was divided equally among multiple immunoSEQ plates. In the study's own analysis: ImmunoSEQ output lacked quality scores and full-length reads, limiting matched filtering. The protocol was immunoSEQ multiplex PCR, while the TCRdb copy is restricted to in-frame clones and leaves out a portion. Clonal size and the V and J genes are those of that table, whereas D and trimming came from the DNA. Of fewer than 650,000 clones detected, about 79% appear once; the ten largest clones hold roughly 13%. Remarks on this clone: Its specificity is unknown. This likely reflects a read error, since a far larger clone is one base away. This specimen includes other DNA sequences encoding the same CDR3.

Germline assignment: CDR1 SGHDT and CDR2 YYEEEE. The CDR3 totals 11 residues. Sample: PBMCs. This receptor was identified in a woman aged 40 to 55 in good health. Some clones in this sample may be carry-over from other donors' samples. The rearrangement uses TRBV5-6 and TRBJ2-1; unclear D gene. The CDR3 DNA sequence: TGTGCCAGCAGCTCCTACAATGAGCAATTCTTC. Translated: CASSSYNEQFF.